Each of the 29 T cell receptor beta chains below was sequenced from the same sample in a study. In TCRdb, the 5' RACE reads were re-called with MiXCR into one record per CDR3 protein. This sample has under 35,000 distinct CDR3 sequences; approximately 27% occur once, and the top ten carry roughly 3.7%. Sequencing was done on a sample of naive CD4+ T cells sorted from a lymph node. Subset of the sample: naive CD4+ T cells, CD4+CD45RA+CD25-. The source of these receptors is a female donor with breast cancer.

The rearrangement uses TRBV10-1 and TRBJ2-3; 11 bases line up with TRBD2. J was trimmed by 2 bases and V by 6 bases; bases with no gene match: 4. This CDR3 has 15 residues. CDR1 and CDR2 from the germline V gene are WNHNN and SYGVQD (reference sequence). The CDR3 region is CASSGGLADTDTQYF. CDR3 DNA: TGCGCCAGCAGCGGGGGACTAGCGGACACAGATACGCAGTATTTT.

In this sample, this clonotype turned up many times. The rearrangement joins TRBV14 to TRBJ1-3; D remains unclear. The V end was cut by 4 bases, the J end by 6 bases, with 7 bases between. There are 12 residues in the CDR3. Germline values: CDR1 SGHDN, CDR2 FVKESK. CDR3 coding DNA: TGTGCCAGCAGCCCAACGACAAACACCATATATTTT. Its translation is CASSPTTNTIYF. Based on the CDR3 plus reference TRBV14 and TRBJ1-3, the full variable domain is EAGVTQFPSHSVIEKGQTVTLRCDPISGHDNLYWYRRVMGKEIKFLLHFVKESKQDESGMPNNRFLAERTGGTYSTLKVQPAELEDSGVYFCASSPTTNTIYFGEGSWLTVV.

This clonotype appeared a few times. Likely a read error: the CDR3 ends without its conserved phenylalanine or tryptophan. This rearrangement joins TRBV27 to TRBJ2-7; 11 bases agree with TRBD2. The CDR3 spans 14 residues. Germline CDR1 MNHEY, CDR2 SMNVEV (reference sequence). Trimming cost V 6 bases and J 6 bases; bases outside gene matches: 7. The CDR3 spells CASSSLAGGSEQYS. The CDR3 nucleotides read TGTGCCAGCAGCTCCCTAGCGGGAGGAAGCGAGCAGTACTCC.

With regard to this clonotype: A much larger clone is a single base away; this may be a read error. The chain is built from TRBV20-1 and TRBJ1-2; no reliable D call. This CDR3 spans 13 amino acids. In germline, CDR1 is DFQATT, CDR2 SNEGSKA (reference sequence). Here the CDR3 DNA reads TGCAGTGCTAGAGATAGGCGTTACTATGGCCACACCTTC. This encodes CSARDRRYYGHTF.

Relative to its sample, this clonotype is medium-sized. The chain couples TRBV28 to TRBJ1-4; the D is unclear. Trimming cost V 5 bases and J 12 bases, with 22 bases left between them. Germline V gene lookup returns CDR1 MDHEN and CDR2 SYDVKM. The CDR3 covers 15 residues. This chain's CDR3 is CASSPLAGTEVELFF. CDR3 bases: TGTGCCAGCAGTCCCCTGGCAGGCACTGAGGTGGAACTGTTTTTT.

The chain couples TRBV29-1 to TRBJ1-1; perhaps TRBD1 as D (6 bases). V was trimmed by 7 bases and J by 1 base, leaving 10 bases between them. Germline V gene sequence: CDR1 SQVTM, CDR2 ANQGSEA. The CDR3 is 12 amino acids. The CDR3 loop reads CSGRTANTEAFF. DNA for the CDR3: TGCAGCGGGCGGACAGCGAACACTGAAGCTTTCTTT. The variable domain in full, completed from reference TRBV29-1 and TRBJ1-1, reads SAVISQKPSRDICQRGTSLTIQCQVDSQVTMMFWYRQQPGQSLTLIATANQGSEATYESGFVIDKFPISRPNLTFSTLTVSNMSPEDSSIYLCSGRTANTEAFFGQGTRLTVV.

This clonotype was recorded at least ten times. The chain links TRBV15 to TRBJ2-7; 10 positions agree with TRBD1. This CDR3 contains 16 residues. Germline CDR1 LNHNV, CDR2 YYDKDF (reference sequence). Trimming took 4 bases from V and 3 from J; bases not matched to a gene: 9. The CDR3, as DNA: TGTGCCACCAGCAATCCCCCCGGGGACAGGGGCTACGAGCAGTACTTC. It yields the protein CATSNPPGDRGYEQYF.

This clonotype has ten or more counts. The rearrangement uses TRBV11-2 and TRBJ2-3; no reliable D call. In germline, CDR1 is SGHAT, CDR2 FQNNGV. The CDR3 runs to 14 residues. The V and J ends lost 2 bases and 3 bases respectively, with 9 bases between them. Here the CDR3 reads CASSLMATTDTQYF. CDR3 nucleotides: TGTGCCAGCAGCTTAATGGCGACGACAGATACGCAGTATTTT.

Concerning this clonotype: A single base separates this from a much larger clone, so it may be a read error. Since no conserved phenylalanine or tryptophan closes the CDR3, a read error is the likely cause. This CDR3 reads CASSPRLHASYNEQFS. CDR3 bases: TGTGCCAGCAGCCCCCGACTACACGCCTCCTACAATGAGCAGTTCTCC. This chain connects TRBV7-3 to TRBJ2-1, with a possible D match to TRBD2 (5 bases). Trimming stripped 5 bases from V and 0 bases from J, with 14 bases between. The CDR3 length is 16 residues. Germline CDR1 reads SGHTA; CDR2 reads FQGTGA.

This clonotype has only a few counts. The rearrangement uses TRBV20-1 and TRBJ2-1, with 8 nucleotides matching TRBD2. This CDR3 has 16 amino acids. The V and J ends lost 1 base and 2 bases, in that order; junction bases with no gene match: 7. CDR1 is DFQATT and CDR2 is SNEGSKA in the germline V gene (reference sequence). CDR3 in amino acids: CSARAPGGGPYNEQFF. CDR3 bases: TGCAGTGCTAGAGCCCCCGGGGGGGGACCCTACAATGAGCAGTTCTTC.

This clonotype was found a few times. V usage is TRBV4-2 and J usage is TRBJ2-7; 7 bases align to TRBD2. The CDR3 runs to 15 residues. V shed 0 bases and J 4 bases; nucleotides not matched to a gene: 6. Looked up from germline, CDR1 is LGHNA and CDR2 is YNFKEQ. The CDR3 DNA is TGTGCCAGCAGCCAAGAGGGGTCTAGCGGATACGAGCAGTACTTC. It is translated as CASSQEGSSGYEQYF.

The V call is TRBV7-2, the J call TRBJ1-2; 9 bases are shared with TRBD1. This CDR3 spans 15 amino acids. Germline V gene data show CDR1 as SGHTA and CDR2 as FQGNSA. The ends lost 1 base at V and 7 bases at J; junction bases unmatched: 7. Here the CDR3 reads CASSLGWETGGGYTF. CDR3 sequence (DNA): TGTGCCAGCAGCTTAGGATGGGAGACAGGGGGTGGCTACACCTTC.

This clonotype was recorded only once. A junction boundary mismatches the germline segment, possibly from a read error. This chain connects TRBV5-1 to TRBJ2-1; 8 bases are a match to TRBD2. The CDR3 sequence is 14 residues long. Germline-derived CDR1 and CDR2 are SGHRS and YFSETQ. CDR3 in amino acids: CTSRGAGAYNEQFF. The DNA of the CDR3 is TGCACCAGCAGAGGAGCGGGAGCCTACAATGAGCAGTTCTTC.

The chain employs TRBV7-6 and TRBJ1-6; TRBD1 matches at 7 bases. Germline-derived CDR1 and CDR2 are SGHVS and FNYEAQ. Trimming cost V 0 bases and J 7 bases; bases outside gene matches: 3. This CDR3 has 15 amino acids. The CDR3 region has the DNA TGTGCCAGCAGCTTAGCGCAGGGACAGAATTCACCCCTCCACTTT. Translated: CASSLAQGQNSPLHF.

Remarks on this clonotype: This may come from a read error, since a much larger clone is one base off. The CDR3 loop is CASSRGPGPRGDEQYF. CDR3 coding DNA: TGCGCCAGCAGCCGAGGCCCGGGCCCTCGAGGGGACGAGCAGTACTTC. The V call is TRBV4-3, the J call TRBJ2-7, with D possibly called TRBD1 or TRBD2 (5 bases each). Trimming took 4 bases from V and 5 from J, leaving 21 bases between them. Germline CDR1 LGHNA, CDR2 YSLEER. This CDR3 is built from 16 residues.

A word on this clonotype: A much larger clone differs by one base, so this may be a read error. The chain uses TRBV24-1 and TRBJ2-1; D is unclear. CDR3 length: 12 residues. Germline V lookup: CDR1 KGHDR, CDR2 SFDVKD. CDR3 region: CATSDYRDEQLF. In nucleotides, the CDR3 is TGTGCCACCAGTGATTATAGGGATGAGCAGCTCTTC.

This clonotype was seen more than once but under ten times. This chain links TRBV20-1 with TRBJ2-7; 15 bases fit TRBD2. Germline CDR1 reads DFQATT; CDR2 reads SNEGSKA (reference sequence). The CDR3 runs 17 residues. The junction had 10 bases not matched to a gene; V was cut back by 7 bases and J by 0 bases. CDR3 sequence: CSGTGTSGGRSSYEQYF. CDR3 bases: TGCAGTGGGACCGGGACTAGCGGGGGGCGAAGCTCCTACGAGCAGTACTTC.

This clonotype was counted only a few times. The rearrangement joins TRBV7-9 to TRBJ1-2, with 8 bases fitting TRBD1. CDR3 size: 13 residues. V lost 6 bases and J lost 6; bases outside the gene matches: 6. The germline V gene has CDR1 SEHNR and CDR2 FQNEAQ (reference sequence). CDR3 in amino acids: CASSRGQGDGYTF. CDR3 nucleotide sequence: TGTGCCAGCAGTCGTGGACAGGGCGATGGCTACACCTTC. Using reference TRBV7-9 and TRBJ1-2 for the parts outside the CDR3, the full variable domain is DTGVSQNPRHKITKRGQNVTFRCDPISEHNRLYWYRQTLGQGPEFLTYFQNEAQLEKSRLLSDRFSAERPKGSFSTLEIQRTEQGDSAMYLCASSRGQGDGYTFGSGTRLTVV.

This clonotype showed up just a few times. This chain uses TRBV29-1 with TRBJ2-2; weak D call: TRBD1 (5 bases). Looked up from germline, CDR1 is SQVTM and CDR2 is ANQGSEA. The CDR3 has 13 amino acids. Trimming cost V 6 bases and J 6 bases, with 14 bases left between them. As DNA, the CDR3 is TGCAGCGTGTCGATAGGGGTCCCCGGGGAGCTGTTTTTT. It yields the protein CSVSIGVPGELFF.

Only a few counts were recorded for this clonotype. The V and J genes are TRBV20-1 and TRBJ1-2; tentatively, D is TRBD1 (5 bases). V dropped 3 bases and J dropped 5 bases, with 19 bases sitting between them. CDR3 length: 15 amino acids. Germline CDR1 reads DFQATT; CDR2 reads SNEGSKA (reference sequence). The CDR3 sequence is CSASPPDKWGYGYTF. The DNA for the CDR3 is TGCAGTGCTAGCCCCCCAGACAAATGGGGGTATGGCTACACCTTC.

The chain is built from TRBV5-6 and TRBJ2-7, with 7 bases lining up with TRBD2. Germline-derived CDR1 and CDR2 are SGHDT and YYEEEE. With V trimmed by 4 bases and J by 7 bases, 8 bases remained unmatched. The CDR3 is 13 amino acids. The CDR3 is CASSQAGVREQYF. The CDR3 DNA is TGTGCCAGCAGCCAGGCGGGGGTCCGGGAGCAGTACTTC.

The rearrangement links TRBV27 to TRBJ2-1, with 8 bases lining up with TRBD1. The CDR3 spans 16 residues. CDR1 MNHEY and CDR2 SMNVEV come from the germline V gene (reference sequence). V was clipped by 6 bases and J by 5 bases; unmatched bases: 12. CDR3 bases: TGTGCCAGCAGCACCCTGTTGGACAGGGAGAACAATGAGCAGTTCTTC. Residues: CASSTLLDRENNEQFF.

The V and J genes are TRBV18 and TRBJ1-1; D gene unclear. Germline assignment: CDR1 KGHSH and CDR2 LQKENI. The CDR3 has 14 amino acids. Trimming stripped 3 bases from V and 3 bases from J, with 11 bases between. As DNA, the CDR3 is TGTGCCAGCTCACCTGGGATCGGGGACACTGAAGCTTTCTTT. This gives the protein CASSPGIGDTEAFF.

This sequence joins TRBV12-3 or TRBV12-4 and TRBJ1-1; D call uncertain. Trimming stripped 8 bases from V and 0 bases from J, with 10 bases between. CDR3 size: 13 residues. This CDR3 is CASGRDLNTEAFF. CDR3 coding DNA: TGTGCCAGCGGAAGGGATCTGAACACTGAAGCTTTCTTT.

Concerning this clonotype: This sequence may be a read error, since a much larger clone differs from it by one base. The chain couples TRBV4-3 to TRBJ2-3; TRBD1 is a possible D gene (6 bases). V lost 0 bases and J 8 bases, leaving 12 bases between the germline ends. This CDR3 has 14 residues. CDR1 is LGHNA and CDR2 is YSLEER in the germline V gene. CDR3 in amino acids: CASSQEQGFGTQYF. Here the CDR3 DNA reads TGCGCCAGCAGCCAAGAACAGGGTTTTGGTACGCAGTATTTT.

This clonotype was recorded once. The chain's CDR3 is CASSPGTGGHEQYF. Written as DNA, the CDR3 is TGCGCCAGCAGCCCCGGGACAGGGGGGCACGAGCAGTACTTC. The rearrangement links TRBV5-1 to TRBJ2-7, with 11 bases aligning to TRBD1. Germline CDR1 is SGHRS and CDR2 is YFSETQ. This CDR3 comprises 14 residues. After removal of 4 bases from V and 5 bases from J, the junction contained 5 bases not matched to a gene.

CDR3 protein: CASSPPYGLAGREDTQYF. The CDR3 bases are TGTGCCAGCAGCCCCCCGTATGGACTAGCGGGACGTGAAGATACGCAGTATTTT. The chain joins TRBV12-3 or TRBV12-4 to TRBJ2-3, with TRBD2 matching over 12 bases. The CDR3 length is 18 residues. Losses at the gene ends were 6 bases for V and 5 bases for J; bases not matched to a gene: 15.

The chain carries TRBV29-1 and TRBJ2-3, with TRBD2 matching 8 bases. J lost 12 bases, V lost 7 bases, and 12 bases had no gene match. The CDR3 spans 12 residues. CDR1 SQVTM and CDR2 ANQGSEA come from the germline V gene. CDR3 sequence (DNA): TGCAGCGCGGCTAGCGGGCAAGAGACCCAGTATTTT. Its protein product is CSAASGQETQYF.

This clonotype has a handful of counts. CDR3 amino acids: CASSSTGDNYGYTF. As DNA, the CDR3 is TGTGCCAGCAGCTCGACAGGGGATAACTATGGCTACACCTTC. The rearrangement uses TRBV7-9 and TRBJ1-2, with 8 positions matching TRBD1. CDR1 and CDR2 from the germline V gene are SEHNR and FQNEAQ (reference sequence). V lost 4 bases and J lost 1; bases outside the gene matches: 2. The CDR3 loop spans 14 amino acids.